This T cell receptor (beta chain) emerged from a study of Graves' ophthalmopathy and Graves' hyperthyroidism. Study-wide results and caveats: Most clonotypes expanded in thyroid above 0.001 frequency were present in blood too.

Germline values: CDR1 ENHRY, CDR2 SYGVKD. The CDR3 covers 13 residues. Trimming pared 10 bases from V and 0 bases from J, leaving 12 bases between. This clonotype was seen repeatedly, ten times or more. Its antigen is unknown. Patients in the hyperthyroidism group, adults aged 18 to 65, were newly diagnosed, under 2 months' duration. Beta-chain TCR CDR3 regions were amplified from RNA transcripts. HTBI primers were employed in first-round RT-PCR, then a second-round multiplex PCR followed. TCRdb reprocessed the multiplex PCR reads with MiXCR, giving one entry per CDR3 protein. Of 300,000 to 450,000 distinct CDR3 sequences listed, about 18% were seen once; the top ten hold 2% to 3%.

The sequencing sample was made of peripheral blood. The TCR was taken from an adult woman with stable Graves' hyperthyroidism. The J gene is TRBJ1-1, the V gene TRBV10-3; tentative D call: TRBD1 (5 bases). CDR3 in amino acids: CATGGSLNTEAFF. The CDR3 bases are TGTGCCACCGGGGGAAGCCTGAACACTGAAGCTTTCTTT.